Following are 31 T cell receptor beta chains from one sample sequenced in a study of blood T cell repertoires in COVID-19. Data came from immunoSEQ multiplex PCR; TCRdb stores just in-frame clones and leaves some out. Of some 200,000 clones detected, 80% to 90% appear once; the ten largest clones hold roughly 2.2%. Input material: peripheral blood. The receptors shown here come from a woman in her forties or fifties with acute or convalescent COVID-19.

The chain employs TRBV19 and TRBJ2-7; the match to TRBD1 covers 7 bases. This CDR3 spans 14 amino acids. Germline CDR1 reads LNHDA; CDR2 reads SQIVND (reference sequence). V shed 5 bases and J 1 base; nucleotides not matched to a gene: 5. The CDR3, as DNA: TGTGCCAGTAGTCCCGGACAGGTATCCTACGAGCAGTACTTC. As protein: CASSPGQVSYEQYF.

This chain joins TRBV4-3 and TRBJ2-5; 13 bases line up with TRBD2. The CDR3 contains 19 residues. Per germline, CDR1 LGHNA and CDR2 YSLEER. V was clipped by 1 base and J by 7 bases; unmatched bases: 15. This CDR3 is CASSQATMGLAGTGGTQYF. The CDR3 DNA sequence: TGCGCCAGCAGCCAAGCAACCATGGGACTAGCGGGGACCGGAGGGACCCAGTACTTC.

CDR3 amino acids: CASSASSGSFTDTQYF. In nucleotides, the CDR3 is TGTGCCAGCAGCGCCAGTAGCGGGAGTTTTACAGATACGCAGTATTTT. The chain joins TRBV9 to TRBJ2-3, with 9 positions matching TRBD2. In germline, CDR1 is SGDLS, CDR2 YYNGEE. J lost 3 bases, V lost 3 bases, and 8 bases had no gene match. The CDR3 runs to 16 residues.

J is TRBJ1-1 and V is TRBV29-1; tentatively, D is TRBD1 (5 bases). Trimming took 7 bases from V and 4 from J, leaving 19 bases between them. In germline, CDR1 is SQVTM, CDR2 ANQGSEA. The length of the CDR3 is 14 residues. CDR3 nucleotides: TGCAGCGCGTCCCGGGACTTACTGGGCACTGAAGCTTTCTTT. Translation gives CSASRDLLGTEAFF.

The chain joins TRBV4-1 to TRBJ1-2; 12 bases are shared with TRBD1. CDR1 and CDR2 from the germline V gene are MGHRA and YSYEKL. The CDR3 extends over 15 amino acids. V lost 0 bases and J lost 10; bases outside the gene matches: 6. Here the CDR3 reads CASSQDWDRGRFYTF. The CDR3 DNA follows: TGCGCCAGCAGCCAAGACTGGGACAGGGGGCGGTTCTACACCTTC.

This chain connects TRBV6-2 or TRBV6-3 to TRBJ1-1, with D uncertain. This CDR3 is built from 14 residues. CDR1 and CDR2 (germline): MNHEY, SVGEGT. With 4 bases removed from V and 5 bases from J, the gap between germline ends came to 14 bases. The CDR3 region has the DNA TGTGCCAGCAGTTCTCAGGTGGGGAGGACTGAAGCTTTCTTT. Translated, it gives CASSSQVGRTEAFF.

This chain joins TRBV19 and TRBJ2-5, with a weak D call TRBD1 (5 bases). Trimming left V 7 bases short and J 10 bases short, with 19 bases between. CDR1 LNHDA and CDR2 SQIVND come from the germline V gene (reference sequence). The CDR3 runs to 13 residues. CDR3 DNA sequence: TGTGCCAGTAAAGCCAGGACAAGAGAAGGCCAGTACTTC. Protein sequence: CASKARTREGQYF. The full variable domain, in which reference TRBV19 and TRBJ2-5 provide the parts outside the CDR3, is DGGITQSPKYLFRKEGQNVTLSCEQNLNHDAMYWYRQDPGQGLRLIYYSQIVNDFQKGDIAEGYSVSREKKESFPLTVTSAQKNPTAFYLCASKARTREGQYFGPGTRLLVL.

The chain employs TRBV9 and TRBJ2-5; a possible D gene is TRBD1 (5 bases). Trimming shortened V by 0 bases and J by 2 bases, and 8 bases separated the two germline ends. CDR3 size: 14 residues. Germline CDR1 reads SGDLS; CDR2 reads YYNGEE. The DNA for the CDR3 is TGTGCCAGCAGCGTAGGGACATCACAAGAGACCCAGTACTTC. It specifies CASSVGTSQETQYF.

This sequence joins TRBV7-9 and TRBJ2-3; 9 nucleotides line up with TRBD2. The CDR3 is 16 residues long. In germline, CDR1 is SEHNR, CDR2 FQNEAQ (reference sequence). The trim removed 8 bases at V and 7 bases at J, leaving 16 bases unmatched. In DNA, the CDR3 is TGTGCCAGCCGCAAAGTAGCGGGGGCCGACGGAAATACGCAGTATTTT. The encoded protein is CASRKVAGADGNTQYF.

The rearrangement joins TRBV11-2 to TRBJ2-3; 10 bases line up with TRBD2. The junction had 2 bases not matched to a gene; V was cut back by 1 base and J by 1 base. The germline gives CDR1 SGHAT, CDR2 FQNNGV. The CDR3 is 16 residues long. CDR3 sequence (DNA): TGTGCCAGCAGCTTAGTAGGGACTAGCGGCACAGATACGCAGTATTTT. Translating it yields CASSLVGTSGTDTQYF.

This clone occurred once. The chain is built from TRBV6-2 or TRBV6-3 and TRBJ1-2; TRBD1 matches 9 bases. The CDR3 has 15 amino acids. The junction had 9 bases not matched to a gene; V was cut back by 6 bases and J by 4 bases. CDR1 is MNHEY and CDR2 is SVGEGT in the germline V gene. CDR3 residues: CASRPRPGQGYGYTF. The CDR3 DNA reads as TGTGCCAGCAGACCTAGACCGGGACAGGGCTATGGCTACACCTTC.

The CDR3 nucleotides are TGCGCCAGCAGCTTCGCCGGAGGGGAGACCCAGTACTTC. As protein: CASSFAGGETQYF. The chain joins TRBV5-1 to TRBJ2-5; a possible D gene is TRBD2 (6 bases). Trimming stripped 2 bases from V and 5 bases from J, with 10 bases between. The CDR3 consists of 13 residues. Germline assignment: CDR1 SGHRS and CDR2 YFSETQ.

This chain links TRBV19 with TRBJ2-5; 9 bases match TRBD2. Germline trimming cut 5 bases from V and 4 bases from J; bases unmatched to any gene: 8. The CDR3 sequence is 15 residues long. The germline V gene encodes CDR1 LNHDA and CDR2 SQIVND (reference sequence). CDR3 in amino acids: CASSVASGEGETQYF. The CDR3 DNA is TGTGCCAGTAGTGTGGCTAGCGGGGAGGGAGAGACCCAGTACTTC.

V and J are TRBV5-1 and TRBJ2-1; 14 bases align to TRBD2. Germline lookup yields CDR1 SGHRS and CDR2 YFSETQ. Trimming removed 4 bases from V and 3 bases from J; junction bases left unmatched: 12. The CDR3 spans 19 residues. This chain's CDR3 is CASSLEGLAGVGDYNEQFF. For the CDR3, the DNA is TGCGCCAGCAGCCTAGAGGGACTAGCGGGAGTGGGAGACTACAATGAGCAGTTCTTC.

The J gene is TRBJ2-7, the V gene TRBV5-5, with TRBD1 identical over 8 bases. J lost 2 bases, V lost 3 bases, and 4 bases had no gene match. The CDR3 has 14 residues. CDR1 and CDR2 (germline): SGHKS, YYEKEE (reference sequence). The CDR3 is CASSYWTGPYEQYF. CDR3 DNA sequence: TGTGCCAGCAGCTATTGGACAGGGCCCTACGAGCAGTACTTC.

The V gene is TRBV7-8, the J gene TRBJ1-1, with D perhaps TRBD1 (5 bases). Germline CDR1 SGHVS, CDR2 FQNEAQ. V was trimmed by 3 bases and J by 5 bases, leaving 16 bases between them. The CDR3 is made up of 15 amino acids. CDR3: CASSFSGGVWTEAFF. In DNA, the CDR3 is TGTGCCAGCAGCTTTTCCGGGGGGGTCTGGACTGAAGCTTTCTTT. The variable domain in full, completed from reference TRBV7-8 and TRBJ1-1, reads GAGVSQSPRYKVAKRGQDVALRCDPISGHVSLFWYQQALGQGPEFLTYFQNEAQLDKSGLPSDRFFAERPEGSVSTLKIQRTQQEDSAVYLCASSFSGGVWTEAFFGQGTRLTVV.

The V call is TRBV7-2, the J call TRBJ2-1; TRBD2 matches at 7 bases. The CDR3 runs to 14 residues. V shed 5 bases and J 8 bases; nucleotides not matched to a gene: 9. Per the germline V gene, CDR1 is SGHTA and CDR2 is FQGNSA. This CDR3 reads CASSRTRLADEQFF. In DNA, the CDR3 is TGTGCCAGCAGCCGGACGAGACTAGCTGATGAGCAGTTCTTC.

This clone was picked up a small number of times. The chain links TRBV11-3 to TRBJ2-7, with 9 bases fitting TRBD1. V lost 5 bases, J lost 2 bases, and 7 bases stayed unmatched. This CDR3 is 15 amino acids long. Germline V CDR1 and CDR2: SGHNT, YENEEA. The CDR3 DNA follows: TGTGCCAGCAGCCCCACCGGGACAGGGCCCTACGAGCAGTACTTC. Translating it yields CASSPTGTGPYEQYF.

This chain uses TRBV18 with TRBJ1-1, with 8 bases that match TRBD1. The V gene's germline CDR1 is KGHSH and CDR2 LQKENI. CDR3 length: 14 amino acids. J gave up 6 bases and V 1 base, and 4 bases lay outside the gene matches. CDR3 amino acids: CASSPRQGLAEAFF. In nucleotides, the CDR3 is TGTGCCAGCTCACCACGACAGGGGCTTGCTGAAGCTTTCTTT.

The genes are TRBV30 and TRBJ1-1, with 10 bases that match TRBD1. Germline V gene sequence: CDR1 GTSNPN, CDR2 SVGIG (reference sequence). J gave up 5 bases and V 2 bases, and 5 bases lay outside the gene matches. The CDR3 runs 14 residues. CDR3 region: CAWSLTGGETEAFF. The CDR3 DNA reads TGTGCCTGGAGTTTGACAGGGGGCGAAACTGAAGCTTTCTTT.

V and J are TRBV11-3 and TRBJ1-1; 12 bases are a match to TRBD1. V shed 8 bases, J shed 6 bases, and the junction held 10 bases outside the gene matches. The CDR3 runs to 15 residues. Germline V gives CDR1 SGHNT, CDR2 YENEEA. DNA of the CDR3: TGTGCCAGCGGAGACCCGGGACAGGGGGCCGCTGAAGCTTTCTTT. Its translation is CASGDPGQGAAEAFF.

The chain employs TRBV19 and TRBJ1-1; 8 bases match TRBD1. The trim removed 6 bases at V and 1 base at J, leaving 4 bases unmatched. The germline V gene encodes CDR1 LNHDA and CDR2 SQIVND (reference sequence). The CDR3 has 14 residues. The DNA for the CDR3 is TGTGCCAGTAGCCTCGACAGGGGGAACACTGAAGCTTTCTTT. Translating it yields CASSLDRGNTEAFF.

The V call is TRBV5-6, the J call TRBJ1-2; D is perhaps TRBD1 (6 bases). This CDR3 contains 18 residues. Trimming shortened V by 2 bases and J by 2 bases, and 22 bases separated the two germline ends. CDR1 is SGHDT and CDR2 is YYEEEE in the germline V gene. CDR3 region: CASSLRNPTGGRNYGYTF. CDR3 DNA sequence: TGTGCCAGCAGCTTAAGAAATCCGACGGGGGGCCGAAACTATGGCTACACCTTC.

The chain links TRBV28 to TRBJ2-7; 12 nucleotides line up with TRBD2. The CDR3 loop spans 14 amino acids. The germline CDR1 and CDR2 sequences are MDHEN and SYDVKM. With 7 bases clipped from V and 1 base from J, the junction kept 2 bases outside the gene matches. For the CDR3, the DNA is TGTGCCAGCATTACTAGCGGGAGGTCCTACGAGCAGTACTTC. It yields the protein CASITSGRSYEQYF. Full variable domain (missing parts from reference TRBV28 and TRBJ2-7): DVKVTQSSRYLVKRTGEKVFLECVQDMDHENMFWYRQDPGLGLRLIYFSYDVKMKEKGDIPEGYSVSREKKERFSLILESASTNQTSMYLCASITSGRSYEQYFGPGTRLTVT.

V and J are TRBV29-1 and TRBJ1-3; D gene ambiguous. There are 15 residues in the CDR3. The germline V gene has CDR1 SQVTM and CDR2 ANQGSEA. V was trimmed by 4 bases and J by 2 bases, leaving 15 bases between them. The CDR3 here is CSVGERGDPGNTIYF. The DNA for the CDR3 is TGCAGCGTTGGGGAGCGAGGTGATCCTGGAAACACCATATATTTT.

With regard to this clone: Other DNA sequences of this sample code for an identical CDR3. This chain connects TRBV6-6 to TRBJ1-1, with 9 bases matching TRBD1. Germline values: CDR1 MNHNY, CDR2 SVGAGI (reference sequence). V lost 6 bases and J lost 1; bases outside the gene matches: 3. The CDR3 is 14 residues long. The CDR3 loop is CASSVDRGNTEAFF. In DNA form, the CDR3 reads TGTGCCAGCAGCGTGGACAGGGGGAACACTGAAGCTTTCTTT.

V usage is TRBV10-3 and J usage is TRBJ2-7; 7 bases agree with TRBD1. This CDR3 comprises 13 residues. J gave up 3 bases and V 6 bases, and 5 bases lay outside the gene matches. The germline V gene encodes CDR1 ENHRY and CDR2 SYGVKD. CDR3 loop: CAIRSGQVYEQYF. The CDR3 DNA reads TGTGCCATCAGAAGCGGACAGGTCTACGAGCAGTACTTC.

The chain has TRBV15 and TRBJ2-2; TRBD2 matches at 8 bases. The CDR3 covers 17 residues. Germline trimming cut 5 bases from V and 3 bases from J; bases unmatched to any gene: 11. Germline V lookup: CDR1 LNHNV, CDR2 YYDKDF (reference sequence). DNA of the CDR3: TGTGCCACCAGCTTTTTGACGGGGGGGCTGGACACCGGGGAGCTGTTTTTT. Translation: CATSFLTGGLDTGELFF.

This chain connects TRBV3-1 (or the pseudogene TRBV3-2) to TRBJ1-3; weak D call: TRBD1 (6 bases). The V and J ends lost 4 bases and 1 base respectively, with 17 bases between them. The CDR3 consists of 17 residues. The germline gives CDR1 LGHDT, CDR2 YNNKEL (reference sequence). CDR3 bases: TGTGCCAGCAGCCTAAGCGGGACAAGAAGGTCTGGAAACACCATATATTTT. Its protein is CASSLSGTRRSGNTIYF.

This sequence joins TRBV19 and TRBJ2-3; 8 bases map to TRBD2. The junction had 3 bases not matched to a gene; V was cut back by 1 base and J by 6 bases. Germline loops: CDR1 LNHDA, CDR2 SQIVND (reference sequence). This CDR3 is built from 14 residues. The CDR3 DNA reads as TGTGCCAGTAGTATAGGCGGGGGGCCCGATACGCAGTATTTT. Its translation: CASSIGGGPDTQYF.

The chain uses TRBV7-2 and TRBJ2-7, with D tentatively TRBD2 (6 bases). The CDR3 extends over 15 amino acids. The germline V and J ends were trimmed by 5 bases and 0 bases, with 14 bases remaining between them. Germline-derived CDR1 and CDR2 are SGHTA and FQGNSA. The CDR3: CASSVVSGPSYEQYF. Written as DNA, the CDR3 is TGTGCCAGCAGCGTGGTTAGCGGACCCTCCTACGAGCAGTACTTC. Based on the CDR3 plus reference TRBV7-2 and TRBJ2-7, the full variable domain is GAGVSQSPSNKVTEKGKDVELRCDPISGHTALYWYRQSLGQGLEFLIYFQGNSAPDKSGLPSDRFSAERTGGSVSTLTIQRTQQEDSAVYLCASSVVSGPSYEQYFGPGTRLTVT.